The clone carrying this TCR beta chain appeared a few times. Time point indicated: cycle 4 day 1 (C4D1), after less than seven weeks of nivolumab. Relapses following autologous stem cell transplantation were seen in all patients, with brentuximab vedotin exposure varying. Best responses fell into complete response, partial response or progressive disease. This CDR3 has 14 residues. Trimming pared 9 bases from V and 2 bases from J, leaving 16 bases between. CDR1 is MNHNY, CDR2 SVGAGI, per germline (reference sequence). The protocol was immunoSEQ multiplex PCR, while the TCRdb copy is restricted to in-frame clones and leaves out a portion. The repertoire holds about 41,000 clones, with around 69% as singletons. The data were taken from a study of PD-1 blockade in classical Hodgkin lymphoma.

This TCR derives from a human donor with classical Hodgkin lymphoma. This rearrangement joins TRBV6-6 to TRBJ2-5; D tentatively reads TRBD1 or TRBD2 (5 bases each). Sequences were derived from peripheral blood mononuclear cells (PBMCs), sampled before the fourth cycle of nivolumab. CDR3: CASAFRDHQETQYF. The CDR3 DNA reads TGTGCCAGTGCTTTTCGGGACCATCAAGAGACCCAGTACTTC.